These 2 T cell receptor beta chains share one sample of origin, sequenced in a study of neurological immune-mediated disorders. Each CDR3 protein gets one entry after TCRdb re-called the 5' RACE reads with MiXCR. The sample consists of about 40,000 distinct CDR3 sequences, 13% to 15% of them appearing once. The sequenced sample consisted of PBMCs. These receptors were collected from a woman aged 50 to 65 with HTLV-1-associated myelopathy (HAM/TSP).

This clonotype was seen ten or more times. The V call is TRBV6-1, the J call TRBJ2-2; a weak D match, TRBD1 (5 bases). The V and J ends lost 4 bases and 6 bases respectively, with 12 bases between them. The CDR3 consists of 14 residues. Germline CDR1 and CDR2: MNHNS and SASEGT. The CDR3 loop reads CASSVLRTPGELFF. The CDR3 bases are TGTGCCAGCAGTGTACTCCGGACACCCGGGGAGCTGTTTTTT.

The CDR3 DNA reads as TGTGCCAGCAGCCAAGGGGCGGTGGATAGCAATCAGCCCCAGCATTTT. Protein sequence: CASSQGAVDSNQPQHF. The rearrangement links TRBV12-3 or TRBV12-4 to TRBJ1-5; D possibly corresponds to TRBD1 (5 bases). The CDR3 loop spans 16 amino acids. V lost 6 bases, J lost 0 bases, and 15 bases lay in between.